The sequence of this TCR beta chain was determined in a study of graft-versus-host responses after intestinal transplantation. The data were produced by immunoSEQ multiplex PCR, yet TCRdb's version contains in-frame clones alone and is incomplete. The repertoire holds just over 85,000 clones, with under 95% as singletons. Losses at the gene ends were 5 bases for V and 7 bases for J; bases not matched to a gene: 16. Germline CDR1 reads MDHEN; CDR2 reads SYDVKM. CDR3 length: 16 amino acids. To note about this clone: Its antigen is still unknown.

The sequence derives from a human donor who was the organ donor for an intestinal transplant. The genes are TRBV28 and TRBJ1-1; 7 bases agree with TRBD1. The specimen was unstimulated CD8+ T cells sorted from spleen or lymph node cells, collected before transplant. CDR3 sequence reads: CASSKQGYGAGGEAFF. Here the CDR3 DNA reads TGTGCCAGCAGTAAACAGGGGTACGGGGCAGGGGGTGAAGCTTTCTTT.